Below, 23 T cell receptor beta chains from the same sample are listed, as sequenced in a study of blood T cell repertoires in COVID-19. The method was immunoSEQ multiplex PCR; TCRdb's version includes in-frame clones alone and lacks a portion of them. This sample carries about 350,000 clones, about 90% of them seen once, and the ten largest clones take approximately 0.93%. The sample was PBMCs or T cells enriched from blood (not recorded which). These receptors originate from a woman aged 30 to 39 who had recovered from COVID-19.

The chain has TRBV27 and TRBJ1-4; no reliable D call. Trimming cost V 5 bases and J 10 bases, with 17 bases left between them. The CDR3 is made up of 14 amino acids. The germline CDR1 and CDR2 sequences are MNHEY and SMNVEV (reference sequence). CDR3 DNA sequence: TGTGCCAGCAGTAACAGAGATACGGTCGGAAAACTGTTTTTT. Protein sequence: CASSNRDTVGKLFF.

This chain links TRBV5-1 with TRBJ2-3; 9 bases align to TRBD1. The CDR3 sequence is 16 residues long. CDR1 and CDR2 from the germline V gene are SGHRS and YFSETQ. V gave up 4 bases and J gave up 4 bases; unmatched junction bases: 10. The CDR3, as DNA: TGCGCCAGCAGCCCCGGGACAGGGTTTCAATCAGATACGCAGTATTTT. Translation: CASSPGTGFQSDTQYF.

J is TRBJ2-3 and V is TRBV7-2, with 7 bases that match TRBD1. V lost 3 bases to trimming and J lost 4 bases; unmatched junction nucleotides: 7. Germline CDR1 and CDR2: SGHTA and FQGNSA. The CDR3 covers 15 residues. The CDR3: CASSLKQGIPDTQYF. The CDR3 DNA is TGTGCCAGCAGCTTGAAACAGGGGATTCCAGATACGCAGTATTTT. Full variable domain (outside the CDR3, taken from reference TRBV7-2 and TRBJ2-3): GAGVSQSPSNKVTEKGKDVELRCDPISGHTALYWYRQSLGQGLEFLIYFQGNSAPDKSGLPSDRFSAERTGGSVSTLTIQRTQQEDSAVYLCASSLKQGIPDTQYFGPGTRLTVL.

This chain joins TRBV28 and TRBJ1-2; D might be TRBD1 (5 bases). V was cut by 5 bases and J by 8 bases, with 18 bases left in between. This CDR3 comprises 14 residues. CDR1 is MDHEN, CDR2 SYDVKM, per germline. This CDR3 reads CASSPPGDGVGYTF. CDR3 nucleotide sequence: TGTGCCAGCAGTCCACCGGGGGACGGCGTAGGCTACACCTTC.

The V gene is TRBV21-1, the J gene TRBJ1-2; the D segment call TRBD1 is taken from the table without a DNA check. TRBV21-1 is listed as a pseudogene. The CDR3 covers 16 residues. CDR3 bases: TGTGCCAGCAGCAGAGGACAGGCCCCGGCTAACTATGGCTACACCTTC. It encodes CASSRGQAPANYGYTF.

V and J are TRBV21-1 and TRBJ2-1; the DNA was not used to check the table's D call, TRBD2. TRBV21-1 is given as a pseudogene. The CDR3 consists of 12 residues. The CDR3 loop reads CASREGGNEQFF. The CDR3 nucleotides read TGTGCCAGCCGTGAGGGAGGAAATGAGCAGTTCTTC.

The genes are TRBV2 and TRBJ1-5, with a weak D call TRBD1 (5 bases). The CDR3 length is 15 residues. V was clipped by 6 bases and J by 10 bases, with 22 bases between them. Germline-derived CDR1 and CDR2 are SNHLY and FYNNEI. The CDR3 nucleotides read TGTGCCAGCAGAGCCCCCGGGACTCTTTCTACTCCCCAGCATTTT. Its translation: CASRAPGTLSTPQHF.

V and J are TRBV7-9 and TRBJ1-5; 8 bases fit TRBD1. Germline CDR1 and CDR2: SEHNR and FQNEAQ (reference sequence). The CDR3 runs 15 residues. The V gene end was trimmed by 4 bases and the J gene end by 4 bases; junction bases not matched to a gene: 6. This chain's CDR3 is CASSYGQGGNQPQHF. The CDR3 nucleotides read TGTGCCAGCAGCTACGGACAGGGAGGGAATCAGCCCCAGCATTTT. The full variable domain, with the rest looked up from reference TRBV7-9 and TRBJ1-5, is DTGVSQNPRHKITKRGQNVTFRCDPISEHNRLYWYRQTLGQGPEFLTYFQNEAQLEKSRLLSDRFSAERPKGSFSTLEIQRTEQGDSAMYLCASSYGQGGNQPQHFGDGTRLSIL.

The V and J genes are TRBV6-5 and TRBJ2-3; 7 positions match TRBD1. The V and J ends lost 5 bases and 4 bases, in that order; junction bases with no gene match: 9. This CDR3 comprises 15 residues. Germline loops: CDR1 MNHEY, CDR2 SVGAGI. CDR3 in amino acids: CASSRPGQRADTQYF. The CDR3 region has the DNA TGTGCCAGCAGTCGGCCGGGACAGAGGGCAGATACGCAGTATTTT.

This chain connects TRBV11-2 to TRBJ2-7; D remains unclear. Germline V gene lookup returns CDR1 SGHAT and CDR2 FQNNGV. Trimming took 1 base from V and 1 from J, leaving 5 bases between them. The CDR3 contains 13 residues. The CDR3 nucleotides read TGTGCCAGCAGCTTAGCTCCGTCCTACGAGCAGTACTTC. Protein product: CASSLAPSYEQYF.

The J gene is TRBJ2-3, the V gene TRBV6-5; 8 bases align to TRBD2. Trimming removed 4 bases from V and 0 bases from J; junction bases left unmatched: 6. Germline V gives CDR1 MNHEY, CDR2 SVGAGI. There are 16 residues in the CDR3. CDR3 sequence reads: CASSLRGGLSTDTQYF. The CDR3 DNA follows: TGTGCCAGCAGTTTACGGGGGGGCCTCAGCACAGATACGCAGTATTTT.

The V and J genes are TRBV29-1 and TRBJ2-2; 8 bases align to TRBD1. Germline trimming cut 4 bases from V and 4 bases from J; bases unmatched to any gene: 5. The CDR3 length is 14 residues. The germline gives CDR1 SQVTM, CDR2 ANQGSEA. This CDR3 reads CSVGHRGATGELFF. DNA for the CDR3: TGCAGCGTTGGTCACAGGGGGGCCACCGGGGAGCTGTTTTTT.

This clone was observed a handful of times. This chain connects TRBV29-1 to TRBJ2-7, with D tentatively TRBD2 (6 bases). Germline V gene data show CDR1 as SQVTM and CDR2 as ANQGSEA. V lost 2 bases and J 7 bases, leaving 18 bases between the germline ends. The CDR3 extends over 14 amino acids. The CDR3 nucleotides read TGCAGCGTTGAATCCGGGACTGCCGGGGAAGAGCAGTACTTC. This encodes CSVESGTAGEEQYF.

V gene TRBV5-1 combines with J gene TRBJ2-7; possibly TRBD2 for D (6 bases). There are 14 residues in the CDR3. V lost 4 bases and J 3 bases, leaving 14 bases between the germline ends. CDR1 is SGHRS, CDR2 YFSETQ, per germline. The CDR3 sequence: CASSGLRWGYEQYF. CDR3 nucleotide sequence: TGCGCCAGCAGCGGACTACGGTGGGGCTACGAGCAGTACTTC.

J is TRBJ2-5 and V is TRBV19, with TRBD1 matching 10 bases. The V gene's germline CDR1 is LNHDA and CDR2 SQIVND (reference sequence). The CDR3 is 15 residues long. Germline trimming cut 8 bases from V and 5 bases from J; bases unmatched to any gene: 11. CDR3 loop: CASRGIDRGLETQYF. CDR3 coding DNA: TGTGCCAGTCGGGGTATCGACAGGGGGCTCGAGACCCAGTACTTC.

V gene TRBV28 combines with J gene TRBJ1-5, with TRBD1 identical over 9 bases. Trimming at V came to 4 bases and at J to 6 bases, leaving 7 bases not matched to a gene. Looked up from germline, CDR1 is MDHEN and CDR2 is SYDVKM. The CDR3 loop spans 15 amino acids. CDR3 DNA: TGTGCCAGCAGTTGGGGACAGGGAAGTGTTCAGCCCCAGCATTTT. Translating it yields CASSWGQGSVQPQHF.

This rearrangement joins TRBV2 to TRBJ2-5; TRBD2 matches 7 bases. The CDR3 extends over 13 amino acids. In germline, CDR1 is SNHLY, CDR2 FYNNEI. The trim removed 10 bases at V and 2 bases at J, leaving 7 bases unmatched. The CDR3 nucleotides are TGTGCCACTACTCTAGCGGTTCAAGAGACCCAGTACTTC. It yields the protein CATTLAVQETQYF.

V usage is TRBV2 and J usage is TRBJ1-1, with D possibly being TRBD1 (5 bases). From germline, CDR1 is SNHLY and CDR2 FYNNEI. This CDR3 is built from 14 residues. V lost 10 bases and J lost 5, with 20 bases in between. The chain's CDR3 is CATSLRGVRTEAFF. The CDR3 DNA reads TGTGCCACTTCACTGCGGGGGGTACGGACTGAAGCTTTCTTT.

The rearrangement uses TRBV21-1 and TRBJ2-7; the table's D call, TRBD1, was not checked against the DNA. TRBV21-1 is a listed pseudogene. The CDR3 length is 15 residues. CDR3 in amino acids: CASSSRGPISDEQYF. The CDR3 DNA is TGTGCCAGCAGCAGCAGGGGCCCTATTAGTGACGAGCAGTACTTC.

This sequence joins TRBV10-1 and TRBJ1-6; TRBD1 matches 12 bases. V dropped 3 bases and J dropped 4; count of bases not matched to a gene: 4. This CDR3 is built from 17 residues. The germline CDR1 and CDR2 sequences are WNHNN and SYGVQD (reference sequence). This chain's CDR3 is CASSEGTGGEYNSPLHF. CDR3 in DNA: TGCGCCAGCAGTGAAGGGACAGGGGGCGAATATAATTCACCCCTCCACTTT.

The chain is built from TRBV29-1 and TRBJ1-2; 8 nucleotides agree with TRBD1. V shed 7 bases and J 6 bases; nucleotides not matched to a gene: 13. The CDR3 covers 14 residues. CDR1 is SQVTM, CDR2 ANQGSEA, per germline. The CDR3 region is CSACKDRVGDGYTF. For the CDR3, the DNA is TGCAGCGCCTGTAAGGACAGGGTAGGCGATGGCTACACCTTC.

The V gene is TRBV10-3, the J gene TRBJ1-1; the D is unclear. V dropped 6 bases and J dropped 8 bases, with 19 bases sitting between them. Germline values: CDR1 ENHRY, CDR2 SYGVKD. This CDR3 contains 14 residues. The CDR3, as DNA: TGTGCCATCAGCGCGGGTGGACGGACCCCAGAAGCTTTCTTT. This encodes CAISAGGRTPEAFF.

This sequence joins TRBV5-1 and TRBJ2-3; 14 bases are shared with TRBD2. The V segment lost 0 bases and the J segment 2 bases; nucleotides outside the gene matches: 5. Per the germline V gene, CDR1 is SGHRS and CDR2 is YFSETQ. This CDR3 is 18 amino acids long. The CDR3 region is CASSLEGTSGRYTDTQYF. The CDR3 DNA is TGCGCCAGCAGCTTGGAGGGGACTAGCGGGAGATACACAGATACGCAGTATTTT.